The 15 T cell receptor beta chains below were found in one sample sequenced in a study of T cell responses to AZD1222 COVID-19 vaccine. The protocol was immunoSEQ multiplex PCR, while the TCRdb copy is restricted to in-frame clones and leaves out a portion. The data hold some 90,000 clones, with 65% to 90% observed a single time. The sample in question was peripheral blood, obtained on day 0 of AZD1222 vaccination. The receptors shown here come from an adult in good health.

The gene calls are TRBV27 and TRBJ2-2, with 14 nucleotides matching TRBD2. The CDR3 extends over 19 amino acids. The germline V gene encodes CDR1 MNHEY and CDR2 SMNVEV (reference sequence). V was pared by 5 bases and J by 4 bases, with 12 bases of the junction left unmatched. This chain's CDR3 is CASSATLGTSGRSTGELFF. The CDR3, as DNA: TGTGCCAGCAGTGCCACCCTAGGGACTAGCGGGAGATCCACCGGGGAGCTGTTTTTT.

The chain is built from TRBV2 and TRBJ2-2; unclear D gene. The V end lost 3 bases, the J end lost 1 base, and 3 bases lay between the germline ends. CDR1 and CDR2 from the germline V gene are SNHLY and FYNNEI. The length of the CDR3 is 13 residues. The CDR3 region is CASSEWNTGELFF. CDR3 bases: TGTGCCAGCAGTGAGTGGAACACCGGGGAGCTGTTTTTT.

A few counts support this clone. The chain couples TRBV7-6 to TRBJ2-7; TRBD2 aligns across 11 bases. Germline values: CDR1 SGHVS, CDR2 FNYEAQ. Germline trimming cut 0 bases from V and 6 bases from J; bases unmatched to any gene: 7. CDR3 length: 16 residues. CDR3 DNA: TGTGCCAGCAGCTTAGCTACGCGGCTAGCGGGAGGCGAGCAGTACTTC. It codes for CASSLATRLAGGEQYF.

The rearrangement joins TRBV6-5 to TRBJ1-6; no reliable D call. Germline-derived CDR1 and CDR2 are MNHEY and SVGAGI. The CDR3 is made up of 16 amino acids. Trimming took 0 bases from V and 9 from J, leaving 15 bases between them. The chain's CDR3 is CASSYSEVGLGSPLHF. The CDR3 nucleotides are TGTGCCAGCAGTTACTCAGAAGTAGGGCTAGGTTCACCCCTCCACTTT.

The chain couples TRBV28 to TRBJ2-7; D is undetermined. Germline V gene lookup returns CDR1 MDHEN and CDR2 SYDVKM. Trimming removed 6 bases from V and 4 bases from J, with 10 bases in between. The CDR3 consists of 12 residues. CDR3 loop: CASSTLGYEQYF. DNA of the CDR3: TGTGCCAGCAGCACTCTTGGGTACGAGCAGTACTTC. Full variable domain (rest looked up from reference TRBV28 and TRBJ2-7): DVKVTQSSRYLVKRTGEKVFLECVQDMDHENMFWYRQDPGLGLRLIYFSYDVKMKEKGDIPEGYSVSREKKERFSLILESASTNQTSMYLCASSTLGYEQYFGPGTRLTVT.

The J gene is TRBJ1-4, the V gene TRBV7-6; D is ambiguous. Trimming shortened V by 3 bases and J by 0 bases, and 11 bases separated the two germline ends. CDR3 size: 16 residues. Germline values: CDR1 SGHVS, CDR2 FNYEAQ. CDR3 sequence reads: CASSFSRRPTNEKLFF. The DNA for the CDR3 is TGTGCCAGCAGCTTTTCGCGCCGCCCAACTAATGAAAAACTGTTTTTT. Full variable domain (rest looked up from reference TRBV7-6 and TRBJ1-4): GAGVSQSPRYKVTKRGQDVALRCDPISGHVSLYWYRQALGQGPEFLTYFNYEAQQDKSGLPNDRFSAERPEGSISTLTIQRTEQRDSAMYRCASSFSRRPTNEKLFFGSGTQLSVL.

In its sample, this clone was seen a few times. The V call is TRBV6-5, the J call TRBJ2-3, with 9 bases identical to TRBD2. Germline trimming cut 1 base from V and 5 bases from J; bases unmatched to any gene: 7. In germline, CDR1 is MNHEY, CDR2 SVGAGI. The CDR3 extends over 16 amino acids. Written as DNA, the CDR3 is TGTGCCAGCAGTTACTTTGCGGGAGGGCGCGGAGATACGCAGTATTTT. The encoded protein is CASSYFAGGRGDTQYF.

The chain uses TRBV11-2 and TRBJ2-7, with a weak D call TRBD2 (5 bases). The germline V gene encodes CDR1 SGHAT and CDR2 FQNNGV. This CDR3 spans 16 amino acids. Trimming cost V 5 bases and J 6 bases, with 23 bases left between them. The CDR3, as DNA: TGTGCCAGCAGCCCCCCTATTACGGGGAAGAACCTCGAGCAGTACTTC. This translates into CASSPPITGKNLEQYF.

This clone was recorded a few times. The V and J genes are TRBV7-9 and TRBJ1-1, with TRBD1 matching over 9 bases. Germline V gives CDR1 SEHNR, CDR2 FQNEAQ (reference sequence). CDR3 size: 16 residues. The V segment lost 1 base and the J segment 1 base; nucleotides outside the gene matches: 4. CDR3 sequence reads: CASSLGTGEGNTEAFF. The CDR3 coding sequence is TGTGCCAGCAGCTTAGGGACAGGGGAGGGGAACACTGAAGCTTTCTTT.

The CDR3: CASSEGQGFGSPLHF. The CDR3 DNA reads TGTGCCAGCAGTGAGGGACAGGGGTTCGGTTCACCCCTCCACTTT. J is TRBJ1-6 and V is TRBV2, with 10 positions matching TRBD1. CDR3 length: 15 residues. V lost 3 bases, J lost 9 bases, and 5 bases stayed unmatched. Germline V gives CDR1 SNHLY, CDR2 FYNNEI.

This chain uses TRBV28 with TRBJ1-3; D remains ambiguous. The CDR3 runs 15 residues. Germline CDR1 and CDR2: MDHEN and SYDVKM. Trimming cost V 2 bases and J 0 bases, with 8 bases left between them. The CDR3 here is CASSLQVFSGNTIYF. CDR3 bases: TGTGCCAGCAGTTTACAGGTCTTCTCTGGAAACACCATATATTTT.

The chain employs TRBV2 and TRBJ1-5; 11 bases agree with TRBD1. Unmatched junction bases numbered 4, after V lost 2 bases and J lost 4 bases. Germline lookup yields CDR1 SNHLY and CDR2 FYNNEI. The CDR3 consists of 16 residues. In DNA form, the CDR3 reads TGTGCCAGCAGTGAAAGGACAGGGGGCCTTAATCAGCCCCAGCATTTT. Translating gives CASSERTGGLNQPQHF.

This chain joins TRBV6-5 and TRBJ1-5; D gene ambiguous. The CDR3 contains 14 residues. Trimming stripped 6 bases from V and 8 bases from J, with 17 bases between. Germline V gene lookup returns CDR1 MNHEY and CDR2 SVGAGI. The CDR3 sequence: CASSSRTRLKPQHF. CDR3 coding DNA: TGTGCCAGCAGCTCTCGGACGAGGCTCAAGCCCCAGCATTTT.

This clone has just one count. The DNA for the CDR3 is TGTGCCAGCAGCTTAAGCGGTATCCCTAGCACAGATACGCAGTATTTT. Amino acids: CASSLSGIPSTDTQYF. The rearrangement joins TRBV7-9 to TRBJ2-3, with a possible D match to TRBD2 (5 bases). Trimming pared 2 bases from V and 0 bases from J, leaving 12 bases between. This CDR3 contains 16 residues. CDR1 SEHNR and CDR2 FQNEAQ come from the germline V gene (reference sequence).

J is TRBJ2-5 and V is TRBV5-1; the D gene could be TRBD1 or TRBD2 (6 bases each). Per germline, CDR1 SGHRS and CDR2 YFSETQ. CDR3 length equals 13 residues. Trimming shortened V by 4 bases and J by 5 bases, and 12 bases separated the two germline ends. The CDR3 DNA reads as TGCGCCAGCAGCCCCACAGGGAGGGAGACCCAGTACTTC. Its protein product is CASSPTGRETQYF. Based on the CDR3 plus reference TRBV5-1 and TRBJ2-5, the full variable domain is KAGVTQTPRYLIKTRGQQVTLSCSPISGHRSVSWYQQTPGQGLQFLFEYFSETQRNKGNFPGRFSGRQFSNSRSEMNVSTLELGDSALYLCASSPTGRETQYFGPGTRLLVL.